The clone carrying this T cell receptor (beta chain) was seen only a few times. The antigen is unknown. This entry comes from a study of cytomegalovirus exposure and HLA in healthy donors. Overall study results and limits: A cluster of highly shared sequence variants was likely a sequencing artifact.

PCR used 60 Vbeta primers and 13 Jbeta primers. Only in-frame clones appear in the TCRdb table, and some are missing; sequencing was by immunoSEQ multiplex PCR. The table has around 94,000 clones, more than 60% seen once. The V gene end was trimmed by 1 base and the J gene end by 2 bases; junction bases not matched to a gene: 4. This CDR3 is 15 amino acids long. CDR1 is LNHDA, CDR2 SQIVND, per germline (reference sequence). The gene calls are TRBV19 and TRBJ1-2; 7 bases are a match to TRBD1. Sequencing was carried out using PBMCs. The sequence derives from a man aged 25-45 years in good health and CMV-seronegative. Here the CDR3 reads CASSIVGRGNYGYTF. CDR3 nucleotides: TGTGCCAGTAGTATAGTCGGCAGGGGGAACTATGGCTACACCTTC.